The clone carrying this T cell receptor (beta chain) was picked up a small number of times. Antigen: not known. The CDR3 spans 15 residues. Germline lookup yields CDR1 SNHLY and CDR2 FYNNEI. V lost 6 bases to trimming and J lost 1 base, with 13 bases between them. Only in-frame clones appear in the TCRdb table, and some are missing; sequencing was by immunoSEQ multiplex PCR. The repertoire has 110,000 or so clones, around 83% of them found once; the top ten carry about 16%. This entry comes from a study of T cell responses to AZD1222 COVID-19 vaccine. Findings and limits, study-wide: There were repertoire samples only from the period after the peak T cell response. Targets within unmutated variant regions were reportedly found for nearly half of spike-specific TCRs.

This sample comprised peripheral blood, obtained 28 days after the second AZD1222 dose. The clonotype was recovered from an adult who received the AZD1222 COVID-19 vaccine. The genes are TRBV2 and TRBJ1-3, with D tentatively TRBD1 (5 bases). The CDR3 nucleotides read TGTGCCAGCAGGTTGCTGGGGGGATCTGGAAACACCATATATTTT. As protein: CASRLLGGSGNTIYF.